Described below is a single T cell receptor beta chain sequence and its context. This record comes from a study of blood T cell repertoires in COVID-19. From germline, CDR1 is SGDLS and CDR2 YYNGEE. V was pared by 5 bases and J by 5 bases, with 13 bases between. The CDR3 sequence is 13 residues long. The assay was immunoSEQ multiplex PCR, and TCRdb's table has in-frame clones only and misses some. Here the sample spans 130,000 to 150,000 clones, 84% being singletons. Material: PBMCs or T cells enriched from blood (not recorded which). The source of this sequence is a woman aged 50 to 60 who had been exposed to COVID-19. This sequence joins TRBV9 and TRBJ1-2, with a possible D match to TRBD1 (6 bases). CDR3 sequence reads: CASSQGTDYGYTF. The DNA for the CDR3 is TGTGCCAGCAGTCAGGGGACGGATTATGGCTACACCTTC. Full variable domain (outside the CDR3, taken from reference TRBV9 and TRBJ1-2): DSGVTQTPKHLITATGQRVTLRCSPRSGDLSVYWYQQSLDQGLQFLIQYYNGEERAKGNILERFSAQQFPDLHSELNLSSLELGDSALYFCASSQGTDYGYTFGSGTRLTVV.